The 30 T cell receptor beta chains given below trace back to one sample, sequenced in a study of CD8+ T cells in alopecia areata. The treatment is: oral pan-JAK inhibitor, 5-10 mg twice daily. RNA was isolated and reverse transcribed to cDNA, the sequencing template. This table comes from immunoSEQ multiplex PCR, and its TCRdb copy is limited to in-frame clones, with some not included. The sample shows about 210,000 clones, about three fifths of them seen only once. The specimen comprised CD4+ T cells sorted from blood, sampled at week 4, from a patient treated with tofacitinib. Receptors were obtained from a human donor with alopecia areata.

For the CDR3, the DNA is TGTGCCAGCAGCGTAGGGAGGGTCACCGGGGAGCTGTTTTTT. Protein product: CASSVGRVTGELFF. The chain recombines TRBV9 with TRBJ2-2; tentatively, D is TRBD2 (6 bases). The CDR3 length is 14 residues. CDR1 is SGDLS and CDR2 is YYNGEE in the germline V gene. The V end was cut by 0 bases, the J end by 4 bases, with 7 bases between.

The V call is TRBV5-1, the J call TRBJ2-7; D gene uncertain. Germline CDR1 is SGHRS and CDR2 is YFSETQ. V was cut by 3 bases and J by 5 bases, with 18 bases left in between. This CDR3 comprises 15 residues. CDR3 loop: CASSYGEIQPDEQYF. The CDR3 DNA follows: TGCGCCAGCAGCTACGGAGAGATACAGCCGGACGAGCAGTACTTC.

The rearrangement uses TRBV5-1 and TRBJ2-7; D not certain. Germline CDR1 SGHRS, CDR2 YFSETQ. The CDR3 runs to 14 residues. Trimming removed 0 bases at V and 1 base at J, with 8 bases between. CDR3 region: CASSLGKPSYEQYF. CDR3 DNA sequence: TGCGCCAGCAGCTTGGGTAAACCTTCCTACGAGCAGTACTTC.

This clone was found a few times. V and J are TRBV10-3 and TRBJ2-7; D is perhaps TRBD2 (6 bases). Germline CDR1 is ENHRY and CDR2 is SYGVKD. The CDR3 spans 15 residues. Trimming removed 6 bases from V and 7 bases from J, with 22 bases in between. The CDR3 region is CAIRDIAAAKGEQYF. CDR3 in DNA: TGTGCCATCAGGGATATAGCGGCCGCAAAGGGGGAGCAGTACTTC.

This clone showed up just a few times. The CDR3 loop is CASLTGDTSTDTQYF. The CDR3 DNA reads TGTGCCAGCCTGACAGGGGATACTAGCACAGATACGCAGTATTTT. The chain uses TRBV11-2 and TRBJ2-3; 8 nucleotides line up with TRBD1. Germline V gives CDR1 SGHAT, CDR2 FQNNGV. Germline trimming cut 8 bases from V and 0 bases from J; bases unmatched to any gene: 7. The length of the CDR3 is 15 residues.

This rearrangement joins TRBV7-8 to TRBJ1-1; D ambiguous. Per the germline V gene, CDR1 is SGHVS and CDR2 is FQNEAQ. Trimming took 5 bases from V and 3 from J, leaving 10 bases between them. The CDR3 runs 13 residues. The CDR3 here is CASSGFTDTEAFF. The CDR3 nucleotides are TGTGCCAGCAGCGGATTTACGGACACTGAAGCTTTCTTT.

V usage is TRBV6-6 and J usage is TRBJ1-5; no clear D. Germline CDR1 is MNHNY and CDR2 is SVGAGI (reference sequence). V lost 4 bases and J 4 bases, leaving 2 bases between the germline ends. The length of the CDR3 is 11 residues. CDR3: CASSSNQPQHF. The CDR3 nucleotides are TGTGCCAGCAGTTCAAATCAGCCCCAGCATTTT.

The rearrangement joins TRBV27 to TRBJ1-1; D not resolved. CDR3 size: 16 residues. Germline-derived CDR1 and CDR2 are MNHEY and SMNVEV (reference sequence). Trimming took 7 bases from V and 4 from J, leaving 22 bases between them. The CDR3 coding sequence is TGTGCCAGCAAACTAGGTGGCGTAACAAGGCGCACTGAAGCTTTCTTT. This codes for CASKLGGVTRRTEAFF.

The chain carries TRBV2 and TRBJ2-4; possibly TRBD1 for D (6 bases). Germline V gene sequence: CDR1 SNHLY, CDR2 FYNNEI. The CDR3 spans 14 residues. Trimming took off 3 bases at V and 8 bases at J, with 14 bases between the two ends. The CDR3 region is CASSDFAGVDIQYF. The CDR3 region has the DNA TGTGCCAGCAGTGATTTCGCAGGGGTAGACATTCAGTACTTC.

This chain uses TRBV6-5 with TRBJ2-2; D is tentatively TRBD1 or TRBD2 (5 bases each). The CDR3 is 14 amino acids. Germline CDR1 and CDR2: MNHEY and SVGAGI. The CDR3 spells CASKGPANTGELFF. The CDR3 DNA sequence: TGTGCGTCGAAGGGACCCGCGAACACCGGGGAGCTGTTTTTT.

The chain employs TRBV7-9 and TRBJ1-2, with 8 nucleotides matching TRBD1. The V and J ends lost 6 bases and 6 bases, in that order; junction bases with no gene match: 6. This CDR3 comprises 13 residues. CDR1 is SEHNR, CDR2 FQNEAQ, per germline (reference sequence). The CDR3 DNA reads TGTGCCAGCAGTTCTCAGGGGGCGGATGGCTACACCTTC. Protein sequence: CASSSQGADGYTF.

The V and J genes are TRBV7-2 and TRBJ1-2; D is unclear. This CDR3 comprises 16 residues. CDR1 and CDR2 (germline): SGHTA, FQGNSA. V was shortened by 4 bases and J by 0 bases, with 15 bases between the two germline ends. The DNA of the CDR3 is TGTGCCAGCAGCTCCCCCCCGACGGAGGCTAACTATGGCTACACCTTC. Protein product: CASSSPPTEANYGYTF.

J is TRBJ1-1 and V is TRBV20-1; 8 positions match TRBD1. The CDR3 totals 11 residues. V lost 1 base and J lost 8; bases outside the gene matches: 0. The germline V gene encodes CDR1 DFQATT and CDR2 SNEGSKA (reference sequence). The CDR3 sequence is CSARGDREAFF. DNA for the CDR3: TGCAGTGCTAGAGGGGACAGGGAAGCTTTCTTT.

The V call is TRBV6-6, the J call TRBJ2-4, with 8 bases fitting TRBD2. The CDR3 spans 16 residues. J gave up 6 bases and V 8 bases, and 15 bases lay outside the gene matches. Germline V gene lookup returns CDR1 MNHNY and CDR2 SVGAGI (reference sequence). The CDR3 DNA sequence: TGTGCCAGCCACCACCAAACGGGGGGGCTTAGAAACATTCAGTACTTC. The encoded protein is CASHHQTGGLRNIQYF.

This chain uses TRBV2 with TRBJ2-7; tentative D call: TRBD1 (5 bases). In germline, CDR1 is SNHLY, CDR2 FYNNEI. The CDR3 has 13 residues. The V and J ends lost 4 bases and 2 bases respectively, with 9 bases between them. CDR3 DNA sequence: TGTGCCAGCAGTGTCGGACACACCTACGAGCAGTACTTC. This translates into CASSVGHTYEQYF.

This clone has a handful of counts. V usage is TRBV29-1 and J usage is TRBJ1-5; 7 positions agree with TRBD1. This CDR3 contains 13 residues. V lost 6 bases, J lost 5 bases, and 7 bases stayed unmatched. CDR1 is SQVTM, CDR2 ANQGSEA, per germline. This CDR3 reads CSVTDRKDQPQHF. The DNA for the CDR3 is TGCAGCGTGACGGACAGGAAGGATCAGCCCCAGCATTTT.

This clone was seen more than once but under ten times. The gene calls are TRBV23-1 and TRBJ1-6; TRBD1 is a possible D gene (5 bases). TRBV23-1 is labeled an ORF, and its function is uncertain. Trimming pared 7 bases from V and 11 bases from J, leaving 15 bases between. The CDR3 sequence is 13 residues long. The CDR3 DNA sequence: TGCGCCAGCATCGGACAAATCCAGCCACCCCTCCACTTT. It translates to CASIGQIQPPLHF.

The chain has TRBV30 and TRBJ1-6; no reliable D call. V was shortened by 7 bases and J by 3 bases, with 13 bases between the two germline ends. The CDR3 is made up of 14 amino acids. Germline V gene lookup returns CDR1 GTSNPN and CDR2 SVGIG (reference sequence). DNA of the CDR3: TGTGCCTCCCCGGCCCGGGGCTATAATTCACCCCTCCACTTT. It specifies CASPARGYNSPLHF. The full variable domain, its missing parts supplied by reference TRBV30 and TRBJ1-6, is SQTIHQWPATLVQPVGSPLSLECTVEGTSNPNLYWYRQAAGRGLQLLFYSVGIGQISSEVPQNLSASRPQDRQFILSSKKLLLSDSGFYLCASPARGYNSPLHFGNGTRLTVT.

The chain joins TRBV5-1 to TRBJ2-2; D gene unclear. The CDR3 loop spans 11 amino acids. Trimming shortened V by 1 base and J by 8 bases, and 3 bases separated the two germline ends. CDR1 is SGHRS, CDR2 YFSETQ, per germline. Written as DNA, the CDR3 is TGCGCCAGCAGCTTGCTGGGGGAGCTGTTTTTT. This gives the protein CASSLLGELFF.

The rearrangement joins TRBV5-6 to TRBJ1-1, with D possibly TRBD1 on 6 matching bases. The CDR3 covers 14 residues. V shed 1 base and J shed 6 bases, with 13 bases lying between them. Germline CDR1 is SGHDT and CDR2 is YYEEEE. The CDR3 region has the DNA TGTGCCAGCAGCTTGCAGGGGAATTTTGCTGAAGCTTTCTTT. Its protein is CASSLQGNFAEAFF.

The chain employs TRBV15 and TRBJ1-5, with 8 nucleotides matching TRBD1. CDR1 and CDR2 (germline): LNHNV, YYDKDF (reference sequence). The CDR3 totals 15 residues. V gave up 3 bases and J gave up 5 bases; unmatched junction bases: 6. In nucleotides, the CDR3 is TGTGCCACCAGCAGCGGACAGGGCAGTGATCAGCCCCAGCATTTT. Protein product: CATSSGQGSDQPQHF.

This clone was seen more than once but under ten times. The chain combines TRBV29-1 with TRBJ2-5; TRBD2 might be the D (5 bases). Trimming left V 2 bases short and J 5 bases short, with 15 bases between. CDR1 is SQVTM, CDR2 ANQGSEA, per germline. The CDR3 has 14 residues. The CDR3 nucleotides are TGCAGCGTTGAATTAGTGGCCGGCGGGGAGACCCAGTACTTC. Its protein is CSVELVAGGETQYF.

The chain uses TRBV5-1 and TRBJ1-1; D remains unclear. CDR3 length: 14 amino acids. Germline CDR1 reads SGHRS; CDR2 reads YFSETQ. V was shortened by 1 base and J by 4 bases, with 11 bases between the two germline ends. Here the CDR3 DNA reads TGCGCCAGCAGCTTGTGGGCGGACGGCACTGAAGCTTTCTTT. Translated: CASSLWADGTEAFF.

This chain joins TRBV9 and TRBJ1-1; TRBD1 might be the D (5 bases). The CDR3 sequence is 13 residues long. V gave up 3 bases and J gave up 8 bases, with 14 bases separating them. CDR1 and CDR2 from the germline V gene are SGDLS and YYNGEE. The CDR3 DNA is TGTGCCAGCAGCGCCGGGGGAGCAGAAGAAGCTTTCTTT. This gives the protein CASSAGGAEEAFF. Full variable domain (remainder filled in from reference TRBV9 and TRBJ1-1): DSGVTQTPKHLITATGQRVTLRCSPRSGDLSVYWYQQSLDQGLQFLIQYYNGEERAKGNILERFSAQQFPDLHSELNLSSLELGDSALYFCASSAGGAEEAFFGQGTRLTVV.

This clone was detected only a few times. This rearrangement joins TRBV7-8 to TRBJ2-7; 8 positions agree with TRBD1. CDR1 and CDR2 (germline): SGHVS, FQNEAQ. The CDR3 covers 13 residues. V dropped 5 bases and J dropped 6; count of bases not matched to a gene: 6. The CDR3 DNA reads as TGTGCCAGCAGCCGGACAGGGAACGGCGAGCAGTACTTC. Translation gives CASSRTGNGEQYF.

This chain uses TRBV20-1 with TRBJ1-1; D call uncertain. V was clipped by 2 bases and J by 1 base, with 2 bases between them. CDR1 and CDR2 from the germline V gene are DFQATT and SNEGSKA (reference sequence). The CDR3 covers 11 residues. CDR3 protein: CSARQNTEAFF. CDR3 coding DNA: TGCAGTGCTAGACAGAACACTGAAGCTTTCTTT.

This clone was detected a few times. The gene calls are TRBV30 and TRBJ2-4; the match to TRBD2 covers 13 bases. The CDR3 spans 15 residues. Trimming cost V 2 bases and J 9 bases; bases outside gene matches: 7. Germline V CDR1 and CDR2: GTSNPN, SVGIG (reference sequence). The chain's CDR3 is CAWSTSGGAEAIQYF. The CDR3 coding sequence is TGTGCCTGGAGTACTAGCGGGGGGGCCGAAGCCATTCAGTACTTC.

DNA for the CDR3: TGCAGCGGGGGGGCTAGCCAAGAGACCCAGTACTTC. It translates to CSGGASQETQYF. The V gene is TRBV29-1, the J gene TRBJ2-5; D may match TRBD1 or TRBD2 (6 bases each). The CDR3 spans 12 residues. Germline V gene data show CDR1 as SQVTM and CDR2 as ANQGSEA. Trimming cost V 7 bases and J 1 base, with 10 bases left between them.

Only a few counts were recorded for this clone. The V and J genes are TRBV30 and TRBJ2-5; D gene ambiguous. Trimming stripped 5 bases from V and 4 bases from J, with 11 bases between. Germline assignment: CDR1 GTSNPN and CDR2 SVGIG (reference sequence). The CDR3 loop spans 12 amino acids. CDR3 in amino acids: CAWGEPRETQYF. As DNA, the CDR3 is TGTGCCTGGGGCGAGCCCCGAGAGACCCAGTACTTC. Based on the CDR3 plus reference TRBV30 and TRBJ2-5, the full variable domain is SQTIHQWPATLVQPVGSPLSLECTVEGTSNPNLYWYRQAAGRGLQLLFYSVGIGQISSEVPQNLSASRPQDRQFILSSKKLLLSDSGFYLCAWGEPRETQYFGPGTRLLVL.

The chain recombines TRBV19 with TRBJ1-2, with D unclear. This CDR3 is 14 amino acids long. V was cut by 3 bases and J by 0 bases, with 8 bases left in between. Germline V lookup: CDR1 LNHDA, CDR2 SQIVND (reference sequence). This chain's CDR3 is CASSISTANYGYTF. Written as DNA, the CDR3 is TGTGCCAGTAGTATTAGTACGGCTAACTATGGCTACACCTTC.